The 32 T cell receptor beta chains presented below share a single source sample, sequenced in a study of cytomegalovirus exposure and HLA in healthy donors. It was with 60 Vbeta and 13 Jbeta primers that the PCR ran. Produced via immunoSEQ multiplex PCR; TCRdb's table is partial and in-frame only. Here the sample spans about 140,000 clones, 60% to 85% being singletons. The sample consisted of PBMCs. The receptors shown here come from a man between 35 and 55 years old in good health and CMV-seropositive.

The chain is built from TRBV23-1 and TRBJ2-7; 9 bases are a match to TRBD1. TRBV23-1 is assigned to the ORF class and has an uncertain function. This CDR3 has 17 amino acids. The J segment lost 4 bases and the V segment lost 6 bases, leaving 16 bases of the junction unmatched. The CDR3 nucleotides read TGCGCCAGCAGCCCCGGGACAGGGCGAGAGGGTAAGTACGAGCAGTACTTC. Translation gives CASSPGTGREGKYEQYF.

The DNA of the CDR3 is TGTGCCAGCGGACACGGGACAGGGTTGTTCACCTTC. Protein sequence: CASGHGTGLFTF. The chain combines TRBV27 with TRBJ1-2, with 9 positions matching TRBD1. Trimming at V came to 8 bases and at J to 13 bases, leaving 11 bases not matched to a gene. CDR1 MNHEY and CDR2 SMNVEV come from the germline V gene (reference sequence). The CDR3 sequence is 12 residues long.

The chain is built from TRBV9 and TRBJ2-1, with D uncertain. The V and J ends lost 0 bases and 0 bases respectively, with 7 bases between them. The V gene's germline CDR1 is SGDLS and CDR2 YYNGEE. The CDR3 runs 15 residues. The CDR3 loop is CASSVERVSYNEQFF. The DNA for the CDR3 is TGTGCCAGCAGCGTAGAACGGGTCTCCTACAATGAGCAGTTCTTC.

This chain uses TRBV6-5 with TRBJ1-1, with 8 bases fitting TRBD1. The CDR3 extends over 14 amino acids. CDR1 is MNHEY, CDR2 SVGAGI, per germline. V was clipped by 7 bases and J by 1 base; unmatched bases: 5. This CDR3 is CASNLGQGNTEAFF. DNA of the CDR3: TGTGCCAGCAACCTAGGACAGGGGAACACTGAAGCTTTCTTT.

The chain joins TRBV5-1 to TRBJ2-7, with 10 nucleotides matching TRBD2. This CDR3 has 16 residues. CDR1 and CDR2 from the germline V gene are SGHRS and YFSETQ. Losses at the gene ends were 0 bases for V and 5 bases for J; bases not matched to a gene: 8. In DNA form, the CDR3 reads TGCGCCAGCAGCTTGGGGCTAGCGGGAGTCCGGAACGAGCAGTACTTC. Its protein is CASSLGLAGVRNEQYF. Complete variable domain (other parts from reference TRBV5-1 and TRBJ2-7): KAGVTQTPRYLIKTRGQQVTLSCSPISGHRSVSWYQQTPGQGLQFLFEYFSETQRNKGNFPGRFSGRQFSNSRSEMNVSTLELGDSALYLCASSLGLAGVRNEQYFGPGTRLTVT.

This chain connects TRBV10-3 to TRBJ1-1; 7 bases match TRBD1. This CDR3 has 14 residues. The J segment lost 3 bases and the V segment lost 6 bases, leaving 7 bases of the junction unmatched. Looked up from germline, CDR1 is ENHRY and CDR2 is SYGVKD. The CDR3 spells CAIRGLTGDTEAFF. The CDR3 DNA reads TGTGCCATCAGGGGCCTCACAGGGGACACTGAAGCTTTCTTT.

The V and J genes are TRBV27 and TRBJ2-5; the match to TRBD1 covers 7 bases. The germline V gene has CDR1 MNHEY and CDR2 SMNVEV (reference sequence). The length of the CDR3 is 14 residues. The ends lost 4 bases at V and 1 base at J; junction bases unmatched: 3. Here the CDR3 reads CASSYRDSQETQYF. In DNA form, the CDR3 reads TGTGCCAGCAGTTACCGGGACAGCCAAGAGACCCAGTACTTC.

The chain couples TRBV5-1 to TRBJ2-7, with 9 bases matching TRBD1. The CDR3 runs 17 residues. Germline loops: CDR1 SGHRS, CDR2 YFSETQ. V shed 1 base and J 1 base; nucleotides not matched to a gene: 9. In DNA, the CDR3 is TGCGCCAGCAGCTTGACCCCTCGGACAGGGGATTCCTACGAGCAGTACTTC. Translating it yields CASSLTPRTGDSYEQYF.

The chain couples TRBV2 to TRBJ1-2; D is unclear. The CDR3 runs 16 residues. Germline V lookup: CDR1 SNHLY, CDR2 FYNNEI. V was pared by 3 bases and J by 4 bases, with 18 bases between. CDR3 DNA sequence: TGTGCCAGCAGTGAGGGTCGGGGTCCGGTTCTCTATGGCTACACCTTC. Amino acids: CASSEGRGPVLYGYTF.

The rearrangement joins TRBV16 to TRBJ1-5; D gene unclear. The CDR3 covers 14 residues. CDR1 and CDR2 (germline): KGHSY, FQNENV. Trimming took 8 bases from V and 1 from J, leaving 12 bases between them. In DNA, the CDR3 is TGTGCCAGCTCTCCCGGGATGAGCAATCAGCCCCAGCATTTT. Its protein product is CASSPGMSNQPQHF.

This chain uses TRBV6-6 with TRBJ2-7, with 9 bases matching TRBD1. Germline V gene lookup returns CDR1 MNHNY and CDR2 SVGAGI (reference sequence). The CDR3 contains 13 residues. V lost 8 bases to trimming and J lost 8 bases; unmatched junction nucleotides: 10. The CDR3 region has the DNA TGTGCCAGCGGGTGGGACAGGGTTGAGAAGCAGTACTTC. Residues: CASGWDRVEKQYF.

The chain joins TRBV5-4 to TRBJ2-5, with 9 bases identical to TRBD2. Per germline, CDR1 SGHNT and CDR2 YYREEE (reference sequence). The CDR3 has 15 amino acids. The V segment lost 1 base and the J segment 5 bases; nucleotides outside the gene matches: 6. CDR3 nucleotide sequence: TGTGCCAGCAGCTTGTGGCGGGGGGGCTGGGAGACCCAGTACTTC. It translates to CASSLWRGGWETQYF.

The chain links TRBV10-2 to TRBJ1-5, with 9 positions matching TRBD1. The J segment lost 11 bases and the V segment lost 6 bases, leaving 14 bases of the junction unmatched. Germline V gene lookup returns CDR1 WSHSY and CDR2 SAAADI. This CDR3 is 15 amino acids long. CDR3 in DNA: TGCGCCAGCAGATCCGGGACAGGGAACGTTGAGTCCCAGCATTTT. The encoded protein is CASRSGTGNVESQHF.

In DNA form, the CDR3 reads TGTGCCAGTAGTAAGGACAGGTCCGGACAGCCCCAGCATTTT. It specifies CASSKDRSGQPQHF. The chain uses TRBV19 and TRBJ1-5; 7 positions match TRBD1. CDR1 is LNHDA, CDR2 SQIVND, per germline (reference sequence). The trim removed 4 bases at V and 7 bases at J, leaving 7 bases unmatched. This CDR3 is 14 amino acids long.

The CDR3 DNA sequence: TGTGCCAGCAGTTCGACTAGCGGGGGCTACAATGAGCAGTTCTTC. It encodes CASSSTSGGYNEQFF. The chain uses TRBV13 and TRBJ2-1, with 12 bases that match TRBD2. The CDR3 length is 15 residues. CDR1 and CDR2 (germline): PRHDT, FYEKMQ (reference sequence). Losses at the gene ends were 6 bases for V and 3 bases for J; bases not matched to a gene: 3.

This clone was detected only once. The chain links TRBV28 to TRBJ1-5; TRBD1 agrees at 12 bases. V shed 4 bases, J shed 2 bases, and the junction held 24 bases outside the gene matches. The CDR3 has 23 residues. CDR1 is MDHEN and CDR2 is SYDVKM in the germline V gene. In nucleotides, the CDR3 is TGTGCCAGCAGTTATCCAACCCCGGGGGAAACTCCCGGGACAGGGGGCCGCAATCAGCCCCAGCATTTT. Its translation: CASSYPTPGETPGTGGRNQPQHF.

The V call is TRBV7-9, the J call TRBJ2-1; 12 bases match TRBD2. The CDR3 has 16 amino acids. Germline lookup yields CDR1 SEHNR and CDR2 FQNEAQ (reference sequence). V lost 2 bases and J lost 6; bases outside the gene matches: 5. The CDR3 sequence: CASSLLTSGSGNEQFF. CDR3 bases: TGTGCCAGCAGCTTATTGACTAGCGGGAGCGGCAATGAGCAGTTCTTC. Using reference TRBV7-9 and TRBJ2-1 for the parts outside the CDR3, the full variable domain is DTGVSQNPRHKITKRGQNVTFRCDPISEHNRLYWYRQTLGQGPEFLTYFQNEAQLEKSRLLSDRFSAERPKGSFSTLEIQRTEQGDSAMYLCASSLLTSGSGNEQFFGPGTRLTVL.

The chain couples TRBV27 to TRBJ1-5; weak D call: TRBD1 (5 bases). The germline V gene has CDR1 MNHEY and CDR2 SMNVEV (reference sequence). The CDR3 consists of 15 residues. The ends were cut back, 10 bases at V and 5 bases at J, with 21 bases in the middle. As DNA, the CDR3 is TGTGCCACCGCCTATACCTCAGGGCCACATCAGCCCCAGCATTTT. Protein product: CATAYTSGPHQPQHF.

The chain recombines TRBV19 with TRBJ1-5, with TRBD1 matching 9 bases. The CDR3 has 15 amino acids. J gave up 1 base and V 4 bases, and 2 bases lay outside the gene matches. Looked up from germline, CDR1 is LNHDA and CDR2 is SQIVND (reference sequence). CDR3 residues: CASSRDRESNQPQHF. CDR3 sequence (DNA): TGTGCCAGTAGTAGGGACAGGGAAAGCAATCAGCCCCAGCATTTT. The variable domain in full, with the rest retrieved from reference TRBV19 and TRBJ1-5, is DGGITQSPKYLFRKEGQNVTLSCEQNLNHDAMYWYRQDPGQGLRLIYYSQIVNDFQKGDIAEGYSVSREKKESFPLTVTSAQKNPTAFYLCASSRDRESNQPQHFGDGTRLSIL.

CDR3 region: CSAGGAGTAYEQYF. For the CDR3, the DNA is TGCAGCGCTGGGGGCGCCGGGACAGCCTACGAGCAGTACTTC. The chain is built from TRBV29-1 and TRBJ2-7; 7 bases align to TRBD1. With V trimmed by 7 bases and J by 2 bases, 11 bases remained unmatched. This CDR3 spans 14 amino acids. Germline lookup yields CDR1 SQVTM and CDR2 ANQGSEA.

This chain uses TRBV11-2 with TRBJ1-5, with 10 bases that match TRBD1. Germline V lookup: CDR1 SGHAT, CDR2 FQNNGV. This CDR3 comprises 15 residues. The J segment lost 3 bases and the V segment lost 5 bases, leaving 4 bases of the junction unmatched. The CDR3 loop is CASSPGTGDNQPQHF. The CDR3 region has the DNA TGTGCCAGCAGCCCGGGGACAGGGGACAATCAGCCCCAGCATTTT.

CDR3 DNA: TGTGCCAGCTCACGTGGACAGGGGGAAGGTGGGGCCAACGTCCTGACTTTC. Its translation is CASSRGQGEGGANVLTF. The chain employs TRBV18 and TRBJ2-6; 10 positions agree with TRBD1. Trimming removed 4 bases from V and 3 bases from J; junction bases left unmatched: 6. The CDR3 runs to 17 residues. The germline CDR1 and CDR2 sequences are KGHSH and LQKENI.

This clone was observed a few times. This rearrangement joins TRBV7-9 to TRBJ1-3; maybe TRBD1 (5 bases). Between the trimmed V and J ends, which lost 5 bases and 1 base, there was a span of 18 bases. CDR1 and CDR2 (germline): SEHNR, FQNEAQ (reference sequence). The CDR3 runs 17 residues. CDR3 region: CASSPLGDPGSGNTIYF. CDR3 nucleotides: TGTGCCAGCAGCCCATTAGGCGATCCAGGGTCTGGAAACACCATATATTTT.

There are a few counts of this clone. The genes are TRBV4-3 and TRBJ1-4; the D gene is possibly TRBD1 (5 bases). Germline CDR1 is LGHNA and CDR2 is YSLEER. V was cut by 1 base and J by 8 bases, with 14 bases left in between. The CDR3 spans 15 residues. The CDR3 region is CASSQVIGVGEKLFF. DNA of the CDR3: TGCGCCAGCAGCCAAGTAATAGGGGTTGGAGAAAAACTGTTTTTT.

The rearrangement uses TRBV28 and TRBJ1-1; TRBD1 agrees at 8 bases. The CDR3 is 14 residues long. Germline assignment: CDR1 MDHEN and CDR2 SYDVKM. The J segment lost 5 bases and the V segment lost 5 bases, leaving 7 bases of the junction unmatched. The DNA for the CDR3 is TGTGCCAGCAGTCCAAGGACAGGGAGGACTGAAGCTTTCTTT. This encodes CASSPRTGRTEAFF.

This clone was counted a single time. The V call is TRBV4-3, the J call TRBJ2-2, with 8 nucleotides matching TRBD1. V lost 2 bases and J lost 6; bases outside the gene matches: 2. The CDR3 is 14 residues long. CDR1 and CDR2 (germline): LGHNA, YSLEER. CDR3 amino acids: CASSQRTGPGELFF. In DNA, the CDR3 is TGCGCCAGCAGCCAAAGGACAGGGCCCGGGGAGCTGTTTTTT.

CDR3 in amino acids: CASSPPSVKTEKLFF. The DNA for the CDR3 is TGTGCCAGCTCACCACCGAGTGTCAAGACAGAAAAACTGTTTTTT. The chain carries TRBV18 and TRBJ1-4, with D hard to call. V lost 0 bases and J 8 bases, leaving 13 bases between the germline ends. The CDR3 is made up of 15 amino acids. Germline CDR1 is KGHSH and CDR2 is LQKENI.

Worth noting for this clone: Other DNA sequences within the sample encode an identical CDR3. The rearrangement uses TRBV5-1 and TRBJ1-2; D is ambiguous. Germline V gives CDR1 SGHRS, CDR2 YFSETQ. The CDR3 has 13 amino acids. Trimming cost V 2 bases and J 2 bases, with 7 bases left between them. CDR3 in DNA: TGCGCCAGCAGCTTAGGAGGGAACTATGGCTACACCTTC. Translating gives CASSLGGNYGYTF. Full variable domain (remainder filled in from reference TRBV5-1 and TRBJ1-2): KAGVTQTPRYLIKTRGQQVTLSCSPISGHRSVSWYQQTPGQGLQFLFEYFSETQRNKGNFPGRFSGRQFSNSRSEMNVSTLELGDSALYLCASSLGGNYGYTFGSGTRLTVV.

This chain connects TRBV19 to TRBJ1-2; the match to TRBD1 covers 7 bases. With V trimmed by 6 bases and J by 3 bases, 4 bases remained unmatched. The CDR3 has 13 residues. Germline V CDR1 and CDR2: LNHDA, SQIVND (reference sequence). The CDR3 here is CASSHTGDYGYTF. CDR3 DNA: TGTGCCAGTAGCCACACAGGGGACTATGGCTACACCTTC.

The gene calls are TRBV5-1 and TRBJ1-2; D is possibly TRBD1 (5 bases). Germline V gives CDR1 SGHRS, CDR2 YFSETQ. V lost 0 bases to trimming and J lost 2 bases, with 11 bases between them. This CDR3 has 15 amino acids. The CDR3 region is CASSLAAGTNYGYTF. The CDR3 coding sequence is TGCGCCAGCAGCTTGGCCGCGGGGACGAACTATGGCTACACCTTC.

The rearrangement uses TRBV19 and TRBJ2-3; 13 bases are shared with TRBD2. From germline, CDR1 is LNHDA and CDR2 SQIVND (reference sequence). CDR3 length: 15 amino acids. Losses at the gene ends were 4 bases for V and 4 bases for J; bases not matched to a gene: 2. The DNA for the CDR3 is TGTGCCAGTAGTAGGGGGACTAGCGGGGCAGATACGCAGTATTTT. Translation gives CASSRGTSGADTQYF.

The J gene is TRBJ2-7, the V gene TRBV6-5; 8 bases fit TRBD1. Germline loops: CDR1 MNHEY, CDR2 SVGAGI. The CDR3 sequence is 15 residues long. V was clipped by 6 bases and J by 6 bases; unmatched bases: 13. In nucleotides, the CDR3 is TGTGCCAGCAGAGACAGGGGTGGGGGACCTAGCGAGCAGTACTTC. Residues: CASRDRGGGPSEQYF.